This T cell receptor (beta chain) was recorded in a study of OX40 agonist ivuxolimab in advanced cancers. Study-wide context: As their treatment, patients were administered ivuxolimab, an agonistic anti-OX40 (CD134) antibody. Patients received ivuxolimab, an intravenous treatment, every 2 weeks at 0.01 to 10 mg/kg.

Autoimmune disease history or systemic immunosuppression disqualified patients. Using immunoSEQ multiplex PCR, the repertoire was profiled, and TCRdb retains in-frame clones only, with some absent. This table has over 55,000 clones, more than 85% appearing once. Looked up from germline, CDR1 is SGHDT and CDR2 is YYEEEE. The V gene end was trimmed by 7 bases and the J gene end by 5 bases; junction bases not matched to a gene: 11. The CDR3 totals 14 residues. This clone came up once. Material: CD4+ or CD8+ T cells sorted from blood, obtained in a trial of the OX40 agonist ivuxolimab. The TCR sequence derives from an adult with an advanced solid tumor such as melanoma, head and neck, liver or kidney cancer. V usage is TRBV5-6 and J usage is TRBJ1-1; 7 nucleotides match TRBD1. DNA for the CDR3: TGTGCCAGCGGCGAAGGGGGCGCAAGGACTGAAGCTTTCTTT. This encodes CASGEGGARTEAFF.